The 26 T cell receptor beta chains presented below share a single source sample, sequenced in a study of patients and donors after allogeneic stem cell transplantation. TCRdb passed the RT-PCR reads through MiXCR, listing each CDR3 protein once. The sample holds 150,000 or so distinct CDR3 sequences; 24% are singletons and the top ten take 20% to 30%. What was sequenced was blood, either unsorted or a sorted T cell fraction (not recorded which). These receptors were collected from a human donor who was either an allogeneic HSCT recipient or a stem cell or donor lymphocyte infusion donor (not recorded which). It is not recorded whose cells these are; they may come from a transplant donor.

This clonotype appeared many times. The rearrangement joins TRBV2 to TRBJ1-3; D unclear. Germline V gene data show CDR1 as SNHLY and CDR2 as FYNNEI. This CDR3 is built from 12 residues. Deletions cut 6 bases from V and 4 bases from J, with 7 bases between. The CDR3 spells CASRSSGNTIYF. The CDR3 nucleotides are TGTGCCAGCAGGAGCTCCGGAAACACCATATATTTT.

Turning to this clonotype: Just one base apart from a much larger clone, this may be a read error. The chain couples TRBV6-5 to TRBJ1-4; D is undetermined. Germline-derived CDR1 and CDR2 are MNHEY and SVGAGI. The CDR3 loop spans 14 amino acids. CDR3 in DNA: TGTGCCAGCAAAATCTCAGGAGCGGAGGAAAGACTGTTTTTT. This sequence encodes CASKISGAEERLFF.

This chain joins TRBV12-3 or TRBV12-4 and TRBJ2-3; D not resolved. Trimming took 5 bases from V and 0 from J, leaving 18 bases between them. The CDR3 has 17 residues. CDR3 DNA: TGTGCCAGCAGTCCCCGCCGTCCGCAAACTAGCACAGATACGCAGTATTTT. It is translated as CASSPRRPQTSTDTQYF.

This clonotype was observed a handful of times. The V gene is TRBV7-8, the J gene TRBJ1-2; D perhaps matches TRBD1 (5 bases). Germline V lookup: CDR1 SGHVS, CDR2 FQNEAQ. The CDR3 totals 13 residues. Trimming cost V 5 bases and J 6 bases, with 13 bases left between them. Here the CDR3 reads CASSRDPRDGYTF. The CDR3 DNA reads TGTGCCAGCAGCCGGGACCCCCGGGATGGCTACACCTTC.

This clonotype was counted a few times. The genes are TRBV29-1 and TRBJ2-5, with D perhaps TRBD2 (5 bases). V was clipped by 7 bases and J by 1 base, with 13 bases between them. There are 13 residues in the CDR3. Germline-derived CDR1 and CDR2 are SQVTM and ANQGSEA. The CDR3 loop is CSAAPGIQETQYF. CDR3 DNA: TGCAGCGCCGCCCCCGGGATCCAAGAGACCCAGTACTTC.

The chain combines TRBV10-3 with TRBJ2-7, with D possibly matching TRBD2 (6 bases). The CDR3 has 15 residues. CDR1 and CDR2 (germline): ENHRY, SYGVKD. The V and J ends lost 2 bases and 1 base respectively, with 12 bases between them. In DNA form, the CDR3 reads TGTGCCATCAGTGAGGGAGGGTTGCTTTCCTACGAGCAGTACTTC. It encodes CAISEGGLLSYEQYF.

This clonotype turned up a few times. The rearrangement links TRBV15 to TRBJ1-3; D is unresolved. Germline-derived CDR1 and CDR2 are LNHNV and YYDKDF (reference sequence). V was clipped by 4 bases and J by 3 bases, with 13 bases between them. The CDR3 loop spans 15 amino acids. The CDR3 DNA reads TGTGCCACCAGCAAGGGCAGCCTCCTTGGAAACACCATATATTTT. Translated: CATSKGSLLGNTIYF.

This clonotype was seen a few times. This rearrangement joins TRBV5-1 to TRBJ2-7, with TRBD1 matching 10 bases. Germline CDR1 reads SGHRS; CDR2 reads YFSETQ. The junction had 4 bases not matched to a gene; V was cut back by 1 base and J by 6 bases. The CDR3 is made up of 14 amino acids. CDR3 amino acids: CASSLQGQGFEQYF. CDR3 DNA sequence: TGCGCCAGCAGCTTGCAGGGACAGGGGTTCGAGCAGTACTTC.

The chain carries TRBV10-3 and TRBJ1-2; no firm D call. The CDR3 is 13 residues long. Between the trimmed V and J ends, which lost 0 bases and 3 bases, there was a span of 5 bases. The germline gives CDR1 ENHRY, CDR2 SYGVKD. The CDR3 DNA reads as TGTGCCATCAGTGAGTCGCCGGACTATGGCTACACCTTC. It yields the protein CAISESPDYGYTF.

The chain combines TRBV5-1 with TRBJ2-7; D gene ambiguous. The V end was cut by 0 bases, the J end by 5 bases, with 15 bases between. This CDR3 comprises 15 residues. CDR1 is SGHRS, CDR2 YFSETQ, per germline. CDR3: CASSLEAGIVNEQYF. Here the CDR3 DNA reads TGCGCCAGCAGCTTGGAGGCTGGCATTGTCAACGAGCAGTACTTC.

The CDR3 loop is CASSVTSGTQYF. DNA of the CDR3: TGTGCCAGCAGTGTAACTAGCGGTACGCAGTATTTT. The J gene is TRBJ2-3, the V gene TRBV12-3 or TRBV12-4; TRBD2 matches at 8 bases. Trimming at V came to 5 bases and at J to 8 bases, leaving 3 bases not matched to a gene. This CDR3 comprises 12 residues.

V is TRBV5-5 and J is TRBJ1-1; the match to TRBD1 covers 9 bases. The CDR3 runs to 14 residues. V was clipped by 5 bases and J by 5 bases; unmatched bases: 7. CDR1 is SGHKS, CDR2 YYEKEE, per germline (reference sequence). The chain's CDR3 is CASRPDRGETEAFF. The CDR3 DNA reads TGTGCCAGCAGGCCGGACAGGGGAGAGACTGAAGCTTTCTTT.

V gene TRBV9 combines with J gene TRBJ2-5, with D unresolved. V was cut by 3 bases and J by 5 bases, with 14 bases left in between. The CDR3 length is 14 residues. Germline CDR1 reads SGDLS; CDR2 reads YYNGEE. The CDR3 protein is CASSAQTLSETQYF. The CDR3 bases are TGTGCCAGCAGCGCCCAGACCCTCTCGGAGACCCAGTACTTC.

The chain recombines TRBV5-1 with TRBJ1-2; no firm D call. Trimming cost V 3 bases and J 0 bases, with 12 bases left between them. Germline V lookup: CDR1 SGHRS, CDR2 YFSETQ. The CDR3 contains 15 residues. In nucleotides, the CDR3 is TGCGCCAGCAGCTCCCCTTCCGGGGCTAACTATGGCTACACCTTC. It is translated as CASSSPSGANYGYTF.

This clonotype appeared many times. This rearrangement joins TRBV5-1 to TRBJ1-1, with 7 bases that match TRBD1. Looked up from germline, CDR1 is SGHRS and CDR2 is YFSETQ. V was pared by 2 bases and J by 2 bases, with 9 bases of the junction left unmatched. There are 16 residues in the CDR3. The CDR3 DNA is TGCGCCAGCAGCTTTGCAGTGGGACAGATAAACACTGAAGCTTTCTTT. Translation: CASSFAVGQINTEAFF.

The rearrangement links TRBV10-3 to TRBJ2-1; 7 nucleotides match TRBD1. The CDR3 extends over 13 amino acids. Germline V lookup: CDR1 ENHRY, CDR2 SYGVKD. The junction had 7 bases not matched to a gene; V was cut back by 6 bases and J by 8 bases. The CDR3 reads CAISAGGADEQFF. Written as DNA, the CDR3 is TGTGCCATCAGCGCAGGGGGAGCCGATGAGCAGTTCTTC.

The rearrangement links TRBV12-3 or TRBV12-4 to TRBJ1-1; D gene ambiguous. Between the trimmed V and J ends, which lost 2 bases and 1 base, there was a span of 8 bases. The CDR3 sequence is 14 residues long. As DNA, the CDR3 is TGTGCCAGCAGTTTAAGTCAGACGAACACTGAAGCTTTCTTT. Protein sequence: CASSLSQTNTEAFF.

The chain employs TRBV20-1 and TRBJ1-2; D gene ambiguous. The germline gives CDR1 DFQATT, CDR2 SNEGSKA (reference sequence). The CDR3 has 12 residues. Trimming shortened V by 6 bases and J by 4 bases, and 12 bases separated the two germline ends. The CDR3 reads CSAARTPYGYTF. In DNA, the CDR3 is TGCAGTGCGGCTCGGACCCCCTATGGCTACACCTTC.

The CDR3 reads CASRQDRGFIYEQYF. CDR3 coding DNA: TGTGCCAGCAGACAGGACAGGGGTTTTATCTACGAGCAGTACTTC. The rearrangement links TRBV6-5 to TRBJ2-7; 9 positions match TRBD1. J was trimmed by 3 bases and V by 6 bases; bases with no gene match: 9. CDR1 and CDR2 from the germline V gene are MNHEY and SVGAGI. This CDR3 spans 15 amino acids.

This sequence joins TRBV5-1 and TRBJ2-5, with D uncertain. The CDR3 sequence is 13 residues long. V dropped 1 base and J dropped 4 bases, with 8 bases sitting between them. Per germline, CDR1 SGHRS and CDR2 YFSETQ. The CDR3 DNA follows: TGCGCCAGCAGCTTGACCGGTTCAGAGACCCAGTACTTC. Its translation is CASSLTGSETQYF.

This clonotype was observed a single time. An end of the junction does not agree with germline; a read error may underlie this. The V gene is TRBV3-1, the J gene TRBJ2-5, with D hard to call. Germline V gene sequence: CDR1 LGHDT, CDR2 YNNKEL (reference sequence). The CDR3 totals 13 residues. CDR3 coding DNA: TGTGCCAGCAGCCAAGTCAGCAAAGAGCCCCAGTACTTC. Translated, it gives CASSQVSKEPQYF.

The genes are TRBV29-1 and TRBJ2-5, with 7 bases that match TRBD1. This CDR3 is 12 amino acids long. Per germline, CDR1 SQVTM and CDR2 ANQGSEA. V shed 1 base and J 4 bases; nucleotides not matched to a gene: 0. Here the CDR3 DNA reads TGCAGCGTTGAAGCAGGGGGAGAGACCCAGTACTTC. This encodes CSVEAGGETQYF.

The chain recombines TRBV4-2 with TRBJ2-2; D could derive from TRBD1 or TRBD2 (5 bases each). The germline CDR1 and CDR2 sequences are LGHNA and YNFKEQ. The CDR3 contains 16 residues. Trimming pared 0 bases from V and 2 bases from J, leaving 10 bases between. The CDR3 region is CASSQDVGGNTGELFF. DNA of the CDR3: TGTGCCAGCAGCCAAGATGTTGGGGGAAACACCGGGGAGCTGTTTTTT.

V is TRBV12-3 or TRBV12-4 and J is TRBJ2-3, with D perhaps being TRBD1 or TRBD2 (5 bases each). The CDR3 sequence is 18 residues long. V was pared by 0 bases and J by 0 bases, with 16 bases between. The CDR3, as DNA: TGTGCCAGCAGTTTAGCGTGGGATCCCGGGACCAGCACAGATACGCAGTATTTT. As protein: CASSLAWDPGTSTDTQYF.

This clonotype turned up a few times. This CDR3 is CASSPLPGGGYGYTF. CDR3 nucleotides: TGCGCCAGCAGCCCGCTGCCAGGGGGTGGCTATGGCTACACCTTC. The V and J genes are TRBV4-1 and TRBJ1-2, with 7 bases identical to TRBD1. The CDR3 consists of 15 residues. Looked up from germline, CDR1 is MGHRA and CDR2 is YSYEKL. V shed 4 bases and J 4 bases; nucleotides not matched to a gene: 9.

This clonotype was counted only a few times. This rearrangement joins TRBV12-3 or TRBV12-4 to TRBJ2-4, with D perhaps matching TRBD2 (6 bases). V lost 6 bases, J lost 0 bases, and 24 bases lay in between. The CDR3 has 19 residues. CDR3 nucleotides: TGTGCCAGCAGCCATGGGGCGGGGAACCTGCTACTAGCCAAAAACATTCAGTACTTC. Its protein is CASSHGAGNLLLAKNIQYF.